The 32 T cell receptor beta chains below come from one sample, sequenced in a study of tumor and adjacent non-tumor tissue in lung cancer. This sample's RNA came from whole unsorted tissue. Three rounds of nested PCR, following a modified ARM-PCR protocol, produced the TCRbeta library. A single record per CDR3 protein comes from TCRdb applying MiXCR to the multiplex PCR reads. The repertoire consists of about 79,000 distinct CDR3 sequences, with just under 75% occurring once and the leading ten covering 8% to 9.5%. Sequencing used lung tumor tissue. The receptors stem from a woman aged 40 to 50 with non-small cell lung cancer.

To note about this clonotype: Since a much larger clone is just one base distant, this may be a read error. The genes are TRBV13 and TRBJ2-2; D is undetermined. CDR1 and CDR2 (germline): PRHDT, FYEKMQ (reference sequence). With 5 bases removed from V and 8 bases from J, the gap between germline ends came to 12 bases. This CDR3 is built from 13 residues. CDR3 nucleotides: TGTGCCAGCAGCGAACGACCCCTAGGGGAGCTGTTTTTT. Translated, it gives CASSERPLGELFF.

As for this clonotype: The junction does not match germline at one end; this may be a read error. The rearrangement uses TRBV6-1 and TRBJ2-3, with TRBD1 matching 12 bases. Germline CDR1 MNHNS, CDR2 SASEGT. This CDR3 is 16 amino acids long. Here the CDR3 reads CASSGDRGRGTDRQYF. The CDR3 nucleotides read TGTGCCTCATCCGGGGACAGGGGGCGAGGGACAGATAGGCAGTATTTT.

This CDR3 is CASMRSGGLYNEQFF. For the CDR3, the DNA is TGTGCCAGCATGCGAAGCGGGGGGTTATACAATGAGCAGTTCTTC. The chain uses TRBV6-2 or TRBV6-3 and TRBJ2-1; TRBD2 matches 9 bases. Germline-derived CDR1 and CDR2 are MNHEY and SVGEGT. This CDR3 region has 15 residues. V lost 7 bases and J lost 4; bases outside the gene matches: 8.

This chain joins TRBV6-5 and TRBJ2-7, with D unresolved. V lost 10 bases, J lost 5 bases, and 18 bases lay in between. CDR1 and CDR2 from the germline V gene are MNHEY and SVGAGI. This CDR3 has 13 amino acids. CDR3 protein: CANTGQAWDEQYF. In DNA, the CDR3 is TGTGCCAACACGGGTCAGGCTTGGGACGAGCAGTACTTC.

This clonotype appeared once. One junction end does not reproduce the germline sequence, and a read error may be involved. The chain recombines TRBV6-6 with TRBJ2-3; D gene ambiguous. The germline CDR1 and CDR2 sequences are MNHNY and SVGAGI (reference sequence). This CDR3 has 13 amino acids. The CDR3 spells CANSGRNTDMQYF. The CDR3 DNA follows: TGTGCCAACTCGGGTAGGAACACAGATATGCAGTATTTT.

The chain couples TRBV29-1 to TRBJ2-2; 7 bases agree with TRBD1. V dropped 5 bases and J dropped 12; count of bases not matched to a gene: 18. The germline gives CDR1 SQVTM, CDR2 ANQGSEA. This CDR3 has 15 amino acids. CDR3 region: CSVSRQGPDTGKLFF. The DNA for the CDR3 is TGCAGCGTTTCCCGACAGGGCCCCGACACAGGGAAGCTGTTTTTT.

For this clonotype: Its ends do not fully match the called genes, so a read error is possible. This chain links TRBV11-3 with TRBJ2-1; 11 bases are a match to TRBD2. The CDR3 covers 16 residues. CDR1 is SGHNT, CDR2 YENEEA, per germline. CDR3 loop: CASSDPGLAANNERSF. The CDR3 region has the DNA TGTGCCAGCAGTGATCCGGGACTAGCGGCCAACAATGAGCGGTCCTTC.

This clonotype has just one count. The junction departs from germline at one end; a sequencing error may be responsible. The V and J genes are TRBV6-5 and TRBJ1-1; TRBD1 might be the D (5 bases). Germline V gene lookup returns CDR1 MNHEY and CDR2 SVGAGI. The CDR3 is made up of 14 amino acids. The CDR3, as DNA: TGTGCCAGCAGCAACCTGGGACTGGACACTGAAGCTATCTTT. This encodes CASSNLGLDTEAIF.

CDR3 protein: CSVGELGGNYGYTF. CDR3 coding DNA: TGCAGCGTTGGAGAGCTTGGGGGGAACTATGGCTACACCTTC. The chain has TRBV29-1 and TRBJ1-2; weak D call: TRBD1 (5 bases). V gave up 4 bases and J gave up 2 bases, with 14 bases separating them. The CDR3 runs 14 residues. Germline-derived CDR1 and CDR2 are SQVTM and ANQGSEA.

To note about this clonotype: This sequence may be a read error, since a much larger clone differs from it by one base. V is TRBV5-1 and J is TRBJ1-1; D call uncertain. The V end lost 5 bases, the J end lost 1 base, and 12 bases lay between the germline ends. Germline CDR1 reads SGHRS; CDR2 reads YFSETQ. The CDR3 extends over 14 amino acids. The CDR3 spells CASRLAVGNTEAFF. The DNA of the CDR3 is TGCGCCAGCAGGCTCGCCGTGGGGAACACTGAAGCTTTCTTT.

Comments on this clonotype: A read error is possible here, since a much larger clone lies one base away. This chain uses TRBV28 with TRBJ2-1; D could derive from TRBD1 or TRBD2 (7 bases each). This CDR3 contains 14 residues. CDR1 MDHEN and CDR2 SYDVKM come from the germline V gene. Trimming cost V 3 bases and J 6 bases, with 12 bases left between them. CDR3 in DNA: TGTGCCAGCAGTTTCGCAGGGGGGGTCAATGAGCAGTTCTTC. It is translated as CASSFAGGVNEQFF.

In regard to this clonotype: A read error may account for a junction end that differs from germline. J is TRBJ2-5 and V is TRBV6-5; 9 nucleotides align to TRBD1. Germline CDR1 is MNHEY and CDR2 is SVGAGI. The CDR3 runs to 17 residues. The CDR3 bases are TGTGTCAGCAGGACTAAGTCACAGGGGGCTCACCAAGAGACCCAGTACTTC. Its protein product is CVSRTKSQGAHQETQYF.

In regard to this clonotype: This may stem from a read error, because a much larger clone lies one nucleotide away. CDR3 in amino acids: CSTWDTSSSYEQYF. Written as DNA, the CDR3 is TGCAGTACTTGGGACACTTCAAGCTCCTACGAGCAGTACTTC. The chain uses TRBV20-1 and TRBJ2-7, with D possibly TRBD1 on 6 matching bases. The CDR3 has 14 residues. The V end was cut by 8 bases, the J end by 0 bases, with 17 bases between. From germline, CDR1 is DFQATT and CDR2 SNEGSKA (reference sequence).

In nucleotides, the CDR3 is TGCAGTACTGTTCCTCACTATAGCGGACAAGAGACCCAGTACTTC. Translation gives CSTVPHYSGQETQYF. The chain joins TRBV20-1 to TRBJ2-5, with a weak D call TRBD2 (6 bases). This CDR3 spans 15 amino acids. The V end lost 8 bases, the J end lost 2 bases, and 21 bases lay between the germline ends. Per the germline V gene, CDR1 is DFQATT and CDR2 is SNEGSKA (reference sequence).

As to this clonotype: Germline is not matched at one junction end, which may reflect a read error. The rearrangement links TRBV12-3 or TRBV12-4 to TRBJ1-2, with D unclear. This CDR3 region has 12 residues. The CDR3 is CTSRKYHYGYTF. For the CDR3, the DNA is TGTACCAGCAGGAAGTACCATTATGGCTACACCTTC.

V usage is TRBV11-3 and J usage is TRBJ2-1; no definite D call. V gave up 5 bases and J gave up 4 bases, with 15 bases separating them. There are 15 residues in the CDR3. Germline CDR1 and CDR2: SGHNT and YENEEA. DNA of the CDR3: TGTGCCAGCAGCCGAACTATTGAGCTTTACAATGAGCAGTTCTTC. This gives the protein CASSRTIELYNEQFF.

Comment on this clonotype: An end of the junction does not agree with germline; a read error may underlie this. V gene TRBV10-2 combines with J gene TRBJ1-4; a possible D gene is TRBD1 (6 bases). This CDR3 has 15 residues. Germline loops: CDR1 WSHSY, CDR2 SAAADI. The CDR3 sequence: CASRDTQGRYEKPFF. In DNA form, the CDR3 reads TGCGCCAGCCGGGACACTCAAGGACGATATGAAAAACCGTTTTTT.

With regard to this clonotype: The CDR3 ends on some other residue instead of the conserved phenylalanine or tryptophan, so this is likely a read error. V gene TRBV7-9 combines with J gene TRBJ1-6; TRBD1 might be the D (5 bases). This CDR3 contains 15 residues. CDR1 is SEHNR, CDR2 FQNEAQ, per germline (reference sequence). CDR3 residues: CASSSHTGEPSPLHL. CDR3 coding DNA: TGTGCTAGCAGCTCACACACGGGGGAGCCTTCACCCCTCCACTTA.

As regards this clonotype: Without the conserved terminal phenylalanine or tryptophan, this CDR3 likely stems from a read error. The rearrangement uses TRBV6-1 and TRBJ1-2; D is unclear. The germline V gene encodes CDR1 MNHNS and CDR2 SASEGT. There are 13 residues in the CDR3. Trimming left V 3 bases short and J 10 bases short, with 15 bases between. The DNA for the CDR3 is TGTGCCAGCAGTGATGCTGGGGAGGCCTTCTACACCATC. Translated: CASSDAGEAFYTI.

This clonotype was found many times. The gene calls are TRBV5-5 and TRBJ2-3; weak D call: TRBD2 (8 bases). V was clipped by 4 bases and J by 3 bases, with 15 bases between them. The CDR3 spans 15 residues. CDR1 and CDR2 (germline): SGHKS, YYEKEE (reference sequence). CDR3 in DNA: TGTGCCAGCAGCCCGGGGGGGACAGTGACAGATACGCAGTATTTT. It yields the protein CASSPGGTVTDTQYF.

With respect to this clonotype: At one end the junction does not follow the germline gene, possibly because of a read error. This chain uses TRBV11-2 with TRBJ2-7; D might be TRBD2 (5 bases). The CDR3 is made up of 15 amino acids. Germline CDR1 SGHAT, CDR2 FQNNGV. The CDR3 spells CANSLDPRRSYEQHF. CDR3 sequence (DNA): TGTGCCAACAGCTTAGATCCCCGGAGGTCCTACGAGCAGCACTTC.

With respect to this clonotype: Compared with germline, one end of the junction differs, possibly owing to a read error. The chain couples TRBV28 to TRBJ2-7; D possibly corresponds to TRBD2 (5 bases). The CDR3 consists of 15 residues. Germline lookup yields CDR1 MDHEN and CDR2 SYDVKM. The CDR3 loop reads CASNLSPPGLYEQYF. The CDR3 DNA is TGTGCCAGCAATTTATCTCCCCCCGGACTCTACGAGCAGTACTTC.

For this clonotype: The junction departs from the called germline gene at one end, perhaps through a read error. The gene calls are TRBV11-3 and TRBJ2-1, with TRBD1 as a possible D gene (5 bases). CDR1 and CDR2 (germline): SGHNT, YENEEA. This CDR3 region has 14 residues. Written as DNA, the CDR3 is TGTACCAGCAGCCAGGGTCAGAACAACAATGAGCAGTTCTTC. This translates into CTSSQGQNNNEQFF.

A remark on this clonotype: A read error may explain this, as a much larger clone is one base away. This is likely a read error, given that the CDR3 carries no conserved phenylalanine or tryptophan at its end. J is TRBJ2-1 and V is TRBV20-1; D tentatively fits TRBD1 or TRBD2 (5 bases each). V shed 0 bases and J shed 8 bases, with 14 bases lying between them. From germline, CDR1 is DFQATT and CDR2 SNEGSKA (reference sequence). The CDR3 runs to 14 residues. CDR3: CSAREGVAMDEQFL. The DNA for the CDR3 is TGCAGTGCTAGAGAGGGGGTAGCGATGGATGAGCAGTTCCTC.

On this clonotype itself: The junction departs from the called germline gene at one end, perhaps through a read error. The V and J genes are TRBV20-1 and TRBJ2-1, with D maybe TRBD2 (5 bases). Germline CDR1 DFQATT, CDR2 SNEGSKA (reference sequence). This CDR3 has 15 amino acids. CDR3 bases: TGCAGTACTAGGGATGCCGTGGCCTTCGACAATGAGCAGTTCTTC. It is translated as CSTRDAVAFDNEQFF.

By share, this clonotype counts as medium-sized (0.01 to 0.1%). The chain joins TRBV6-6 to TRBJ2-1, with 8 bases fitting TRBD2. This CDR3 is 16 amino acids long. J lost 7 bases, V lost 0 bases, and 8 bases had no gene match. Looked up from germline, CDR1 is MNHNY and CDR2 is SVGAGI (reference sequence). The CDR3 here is CASSYSRGGLENEQFF. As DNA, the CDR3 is TGTGCCAGCAGTTACTCCCGGGGGGGGCTAGAGAATGAGCAGTTCTTC.

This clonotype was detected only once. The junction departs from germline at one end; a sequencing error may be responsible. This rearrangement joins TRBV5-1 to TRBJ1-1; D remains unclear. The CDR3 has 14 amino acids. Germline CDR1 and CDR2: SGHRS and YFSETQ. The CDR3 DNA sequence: TGCGCCTGCAGCTTGGATGGGGATCGCACTGAAGCTTTCTTT. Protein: CACSLDGDRTEAFF.

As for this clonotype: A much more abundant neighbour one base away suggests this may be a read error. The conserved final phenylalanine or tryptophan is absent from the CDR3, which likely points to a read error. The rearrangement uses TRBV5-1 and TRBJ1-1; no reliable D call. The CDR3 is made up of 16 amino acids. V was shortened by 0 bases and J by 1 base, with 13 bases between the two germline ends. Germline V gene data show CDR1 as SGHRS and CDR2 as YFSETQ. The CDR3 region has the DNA TGCGCCAGCAGCTTGGCCGTTAGGGATAGGAACACTGAAGCTTTCCTT. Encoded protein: CASSLAVRDRNTEAFL.

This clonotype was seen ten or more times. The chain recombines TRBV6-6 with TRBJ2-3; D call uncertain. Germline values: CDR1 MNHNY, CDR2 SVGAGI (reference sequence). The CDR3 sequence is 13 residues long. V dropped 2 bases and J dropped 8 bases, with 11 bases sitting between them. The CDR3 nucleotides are TGTGCCAGCAGTTACAAGGGTTCAGCTACGCAGTATTTT. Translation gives CASSYKGSATQYF.

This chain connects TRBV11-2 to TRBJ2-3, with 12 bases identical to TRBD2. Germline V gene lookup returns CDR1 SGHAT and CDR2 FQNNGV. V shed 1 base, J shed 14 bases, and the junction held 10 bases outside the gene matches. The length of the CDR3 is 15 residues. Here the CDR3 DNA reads TGTGCCAGCAGCTTAGGGACTAGCGGGACAGTTAAGCGGTATTTT. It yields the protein CASSLGTSGTVKRYF.

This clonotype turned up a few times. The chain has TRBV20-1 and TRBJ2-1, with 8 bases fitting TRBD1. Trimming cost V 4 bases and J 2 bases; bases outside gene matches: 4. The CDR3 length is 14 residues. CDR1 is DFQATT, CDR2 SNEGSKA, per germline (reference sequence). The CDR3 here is CSAMDRETYNEQFF. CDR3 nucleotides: TGCAGTGCTATGGACAGGGAAACCTACAATGAGCAGTTCTTC.

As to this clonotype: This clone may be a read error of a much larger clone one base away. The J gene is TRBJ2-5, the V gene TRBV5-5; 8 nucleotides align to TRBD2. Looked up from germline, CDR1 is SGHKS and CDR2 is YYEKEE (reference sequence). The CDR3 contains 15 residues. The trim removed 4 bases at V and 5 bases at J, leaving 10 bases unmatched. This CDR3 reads CASSRRDGGVETQYF. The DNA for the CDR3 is TGTGCCAGCAGCAGGAGGGACGGGGGGGTTGAGACCCAGTACTTC.